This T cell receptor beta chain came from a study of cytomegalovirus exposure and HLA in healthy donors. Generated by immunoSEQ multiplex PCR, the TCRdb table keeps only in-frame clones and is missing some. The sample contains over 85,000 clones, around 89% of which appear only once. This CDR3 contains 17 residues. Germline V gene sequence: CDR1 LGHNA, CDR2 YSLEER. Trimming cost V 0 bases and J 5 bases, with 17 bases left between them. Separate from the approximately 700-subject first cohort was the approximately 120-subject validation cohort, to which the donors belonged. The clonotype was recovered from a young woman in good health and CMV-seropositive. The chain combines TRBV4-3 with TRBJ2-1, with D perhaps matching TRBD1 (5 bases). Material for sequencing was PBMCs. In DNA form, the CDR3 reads TGCGCCAGCAGCCAAGATCTGTTAGGGGCCGAGGACAATGAGCAGTTCTTC. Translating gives CASSQDLLGAEDNEQFF.